The 17 T cell receptor beta chains below all came from one sample that was sequenced in a study of shared T cell receptors in the human thymus. Clones were sequenced by immunoSEQ multiplex PCR, and TCRdb holds only the in-frame ones, with some missing. The repertoire holds about 660,000 clones, with 85% to 90% as singletons. The same sample was also studied in work on human thymus T cells.

The sequenced material came from thymocytes. The receptor source for this set is a boy less than two years old with a congenital heart defect.

This clone was counted a few times. The chain couples TRBV11-3 to TRBJ2-2; 11 nucleotides match TRBD2. Trimming at V came to 4 bases and at J to 6 bases, leaving 13 bases not matched to a gene. This CDR3 is built from 18 residues. The V gene's germline CDR1 is SGHNT and CDR2 YENEEA. In DNA, the CDR3 is TGTGCCAGCAGCTCATTAGCGGGAGGGCCGGAGTGCCCCGGGGAGCTGTTTTTT. As protein: CASSSLAGGPECPGELFF.

The chain carries TRBV2 and TRBJ2-7, with TRBD1 identical over 8 bases. The V and J ends lost 7 bases and 2 bases, in that order; junction bases with no gene match: 22. The CDR3 totals 19 residues. Germline V gene data show CDR1 as SNHLY and CDR2 as FYNNEI. DNA of the CDR3: TGTGCCAGCACTCCAGGTAGGGGGCTGGACAGGGAGATCCCCTACGAGCAGTACTTC. This translates into CASTPGRGLDREIPYEQYF.

The chain combines TRBV27 with TRBJ2-3, with 7 bases identical to TRBD2. Germline assignment: CDR1 MNHEY and CDR2 SMNVEV (reference sequence). Trimming took 7 bases from V and 1 from J; bases not matched to a gene: 20. This CDR3 contains 19 residues. CDR3 region: CASTLGSEGGRNRTDTQYF. CDR3 nucleotides: TGTGCCAGCACCCTGGGGTCCGAGGGAGGGAGAAACCGCACAGATACGCAGTATTTT.

This sequence joins TRBV7-9 and TRBJ2-5, with 12 bases fitting TRBD2. This CDR3 spans 16 amino acids. Trimming took 4 bases from V and 4 from J; bases not matched to a gene: 7. Germline lookup yields CDR1 SEHNR and CDR2 FQNEAQ (reference sequence). CDR3: CASSSTSGRGGETQYF. The CDR3, as DNA: TGTGCCAGCAGCTCGACTAGCGGGAGAGGAGGAGAGACCCAGTACTTC.

The chain carries TRBV7-6 and TRBJ2-3; TRBD2 aligns across 14 bases. V shed 0 bases and J 0 bases; nucleotides not matched to a gene: 2. Germline V gene sequence: CDR1 SGHVS, CDR2 FNYEAQ. The CDR3 extends over 18 amino acids. The DNA for the CDR3 is TGTGCCAGCAGCTTAGCGACTAGCGGGAGGGGAAGCACAGATACGCAGTATTTT. This codes for CASSLATSGRGSTDTQYF.

The V gene is TRBV6-5, the J gene TRBJ1-2; TRBD1 matches at 7 bases. The CDR3 runs to 14 residues. The germline V gene has CDR1 MNHEY and CDR2 SVGAGI. V trimming: 1 base; J trimming: 4 bases; junction bases outside the gene matches: 3. As DNA, the CDR3 is TGTGCCAGCAGTTACTACAGGGGAGGCTATGGCTACACCTTC. Its protein is CASSYYRGGYGYTF.

The rearrangement uses TRBV27 and TRBJ2-7; 8 bases line up with TRBD1. The germline V gene encodes CDR1 MNHEY and CDR2 SMNVEV (reference sequence). V was pared by 2 bases and J by 3 bases, with 12 bases of the junction left unmatched. The CDR3 runs to 17 residues. The CDR3 reads CASSLEGRGPLYYEQYF. DNA of the CDR3: TGTGCCAGCAGTTTAGAAGGCAGGGGGCCCCTCTACTACGAGCAGTACTTC.

The chain joins TRBV19 to TRBJ1-1, with a weak D call TRBD1 (6 bases). Germline loops: CDR1 LNHDA, CDR2 SQIVND (reference sequence). This CDR3 has 16 amino acids. Trimming cost V 1 base and J 5 bases, with 17 bases left between them. DNA of the CDR3: TGTGCCAGTAGTATAGGTGGGACATCCCTTCGTACTGAAGCTTTCTTT. It encodes CASSIGGTSLRTEAFF.

The chain combines TRBV5-1 with TRBJ2-1; 9 positions agree with TRBD2. Per the germline V gene, CDR1 is SGHRS and CDR2 is YFSETQ. Unmatched junction bases numbered 7, after V lost 5 bases and J lost 4 bases. The CDR3 covers 15 residues. The DNA for the CDR3 is TGCGCCAGCAGTGCGGGACTAGCAGGGTACAATGAGCAGTTCTTC. Its translation: CASSAGLAGYNEQFF.

The chain carries TRBV19 and TRBJ2-1, with D maybe TRBD1 (6 bases). V was trimmed by 1 base and J by 4 bases, leaving 14 bases between them. The CDR3 extends over 16 amino acids. The V gene's germline CDR1 is LNHDA and CDR2 SQIVND (reference sequence). The CDR3 spells CASSIGYRAPYNEQFF. CDR3 nucleotide sequence: TGTGCCAGTAGTATAGGTTACAGGGCACCGTACAATGAGCAGTTCTTC.

The gene calls are TRBV27 and TRBJ2-6; D possibly corresponds to TRBD2 (5 bases). Germline-derived CDR1 and CDR2 are MNHEY and SMNVEV (reference sequence). CDR3 length: 14 residues. The ends were cut back, 7 bases at V and 2 bases at J, with 9 bases in the middle. In nucleotides, the CDR3 is TGTGCCAGCAATTCGGGGACTGGGGCCAACGTCCTGACTTTC. This gives the protein CASNSGTGANVLTF.

CDR3 DNA: TGTGCCAGCAGCTCAAGACACATCTCCTACGAGCAGTACTTC. Residues: CASSSRHISYEQYF. This chain joins TRBV11-2 and TRBJ2-5; no definite D call. The closer fit of TRBJ2-7 to the DNA end suggests the J call may be wrong. This CDR3 is 14 amino acids long. CDR1 and CDR2 from the germline V gene are SGHAT and FQNNGV.

This clone showed up just once. The chain has TRBV27 and TRBJ1-5, with TRBD1 as a possible D gene (5 bases). The germline V gene has CDR1 MNHEY and CDR2 SMNVEV (reference sequence). The CDR3 sequence is 14 residues long. V lost 8 bases, J lost 3 bases, and 14 bases lay in between. CDR3 region: CASGGGAPNQPQHF. CDR3 DNA sequence: TGTGCCAGCGGGGGAGGGGCCCCCAATCAGCCCCAGCATTTT.

The rearrangement uses TRBV4-2 and TRBJ2-1, with 12 bases matching TRBD2. The J segment lost 9 bases and the V segment lost 0 bases, leaving 6 bases of the junction unmatched. Germline lookup yields CDR1 LGHNA and CDR2 YNFKEQ. The CDR3 length is 16 residues. In DNA, the CDR3 is TGTGCCAGCAGCCAAGAGCCTAGCGGGAGGGCCGGTGAGCAGTTCTTC. Translation: CASSQEPSGRAGEQFF.

The chain carries TRBV18 and TRBJ2-7; the match to TRBD1 covers 11 bases. Germline loops: CDR1 KGHSH, CDR2 LQKENI. Unmatched junction bases numbered 5, after V lost 3 bases and J lost 1 base. This CDR3 spans 16 amino acids. The CDR3 bases are TGTGCCAGCTCACCTTACCGGGACAGGGGGTCCTACGAGCAGTACTTC. Protein: CASSPYRDRGSYEQYF.

In nucleotides, the CDR3 is TGTGCCAGCAGCCAAGTGACAGGGCGGCAGTACTTC. Translation: CASSQVTGRQYF. The chain carries TRBV14 and TRBJ2-7, with 7 positions matching TRBD1. CDR3 length: 12 amino acids. The germline CDR1 and CDR2 sequences are SGHDN and FVKESK. V was clipped by 1 base and J by 9 bases; unmatched bases: 3.

The genes are TRBV5-4 and TRBJ1-4, with 10 bases that match TRBD1. The CDR3 sequence is 15 residues long. V shed 0 bases, J shed 6 bases, and the junction held 2 bases outside the gene matches. Germline assignment: CDR1 SGHNT and CDR2 YYREEE (reference sequence). The CDR3 DNA is TGTGCCAGCAGCTTGGACGGGACAGGGGATGAAAAACTGTTTTTT. Its translation: CASSLDGTGDEKLFF.